This T cell receptor (beta chain) appears in the sequencing data of a study of long-term antiretroviral therapy in people with HIV. Notes on the study in general: Diversity went up after ART and still fell short of transplant donor controls. Pre-ART clonal expansion yielded clones that dominated the repertoire at all time points.

The assay, immunoSEQ v3.0, was run at survey level. Profiling relied on immunoSEQ multiplex PCR, and the TCRdb table lists in-frame clones only, not all of them. Of approximately 25,000 clones detected, 85% appear once; the ten largest clones hold more than 7%. Germline V gene lookup returns CDR1 SGHRS and CDR2 YFSETQ. The CDR3 consists of 14 residues. V was cut by 5 bases and J by 2 bases, with 12 bases left in between. As regards this clone: Its antigen is not identified.

This receptor was taken from a middle-aged man with HIV. The rearrangement links TRBV5-1 to TRBJ2-3; D possibly corresponds to TRBD2 (6 bases). The sample consisted of unsorted PBMCs, taken roughly 4.8 years after starting antiretroviral therapy. The CDR3 bases are TGCGCCAGCAGTGGAGGGCATAACACAGATACGCAGTATTTT. This sequence encodes CASSGGHNTDTQYF.